Listed below are T cell receptor beta chains from one sample, sequenced in a study of OX40 agonist ivuxolimab in advanced cancers. The protocol was immunoSEQ multiplex PCR, while the TCRdb copy is restricted to in-frame clones and leaves out a portion. The sample shows fewer than 85,000 clones, roughly 85% of them seen only once. Sequences were derived from CD4+ or CD8+ T cells sorted from blood, sampled in a trial of the OX40 agonist ivuxolimab. The receptors stem from an adult with an advanced solid tumor such as melanoma, head and neck, liver or kidney cancer. CDR3s include the opening cysteine and the closing phenylalanine or tryptophan. D genes are given only for firm matches. The size field is filled for only some rows; it gives once, few, many or a size class.

v_gene	abundance	d_gene	j_gene	CDR3aa	CDR3nt
TRBV19	-	TRBD2	TRBJ2-3	CASSTSGDTQYF	TGTGCCAGTAGTACTAGCGGAGATACGCAGTATTTT
TRBV5-1	once	TRBD2	TRBJ2-1	CASSLRVGLAGYNEQFF	TGCGCCAGCAGCTTGAGAGTCGGACTAGCGGGTTACAATGAGCAGTTCTTC
TRBV11-3	once	-	TRBJ2-3	CASSLGVRANTDTQYF	TGTGCCAGCAGCTTAGGGGTGCGGGCAAACACAGATACGCAGTATTTT
TRBV7-2	-	-	TRBJ2-2	CASSLPTGNTGELFF	TGTGCCAGCAGCTTACCGACTGGGAACACCGGGGAGCTGTTTTTT
TRBV9	few	-	TRBJ2-7	CASSQYVGSYEQYF	TGTGCCAGCAGCCAGTACGTTGGCTCCTACGAGCAGTACTTC
TRBV21-1	-	-	TRBJ2-5	CASSNHPGRSGRSETQYF	TGTGCCAGCAGCAACCACCCAGGCCGTAGCGGCCGATCGGAGACCCAGTACTTC
TRBV27	few	TRBD1	TRBJ1-1	CASSFNFRGASEAFF	TGTGCCAGCAGTTTCAACTTCAGGGGGGCTTCGGAAGCTTTCTTT
TRBV7-2	-	TRBD2	TRBJ2-3	CASSLATSGGLDTQYF	TGTGCCAGCAGCTTAGCGACTAGCGGGGGGTTAGATACGCAGTATTTT
TRBV4-3	-	TRBD2	TRBJ2-3	CASSQGFAGGPTDTQYF	TGCGCCAGCAGCCAAGGTTTTGCGGGGGGGCCCACAGATACGCAGTATTTT
TRBV5-4	once	-	TRBJ1-1	CASSLEGSRGTEAFF	TGTGCCAGCAGCTTGGAGGGGTCGAGGGGGACTGAAGCTTTCTTT
TRBV18	-	-	TRBJ1-1	CASSNRRDLNTEAFF	TGTGCCAGCTCGAACAGGAGGGACCTGAACACTGAAGCTTTCTTT
TRBV5-1	-	-	TRBJ2-5	CASTYRDTGLQETQYF	TGCGCCAGCACATACCGGGATACAGGGCTACAGGAGACCCAGTACTTC
TRBV6-1	-	-	TRBJ2-2	CATQYPDTGELFF	TGTGCCACCCAGTACCCAGACACCGGGGAGCTGTTTTTT
TRBV30	-	TRBD2	TRBJ2-5	CAWRGSSGGEQETQYF	TGTGCCTGGAGAGGGTCCAGCGGGGGAGAACAAGAGACCCAGTACTTC
TRBV13	-	-	TRBJ1-5	CASSIGGNQPQHF	TGTGCCAGCAGCATAGGAGGTAATCAGCCCCAGCATTTT
TRBV28	-	-	TRBJ2-1	CASTRVRASYNEQFF	TGTGCCAGCACCCGAGTAAGGGCTAGCTACAATGAGCAGTTCTTC
TRBV6-1	few	TRBD2	TRBJ2-3	CASSETGGGSTDTQYF	TGTGCCAGCAGTGAAACTGGGGGGGGGAGCACAGATACGCAGTATTTT
TRBV19	-	TRBD1	TRBJ1-6	CASSSGQGVNSPLHF	TGTGCCAGTAGTAGTGGACAGGGGGTTAATTCACCCCTCCACTTT
TRBV9	-	TRBD1	TRBJ2-2	CASSVDGQGADTGELFF	TGTGCCAGCAGCGTAGACGGACAGGGGGCGGACACCGGGGAGCTGTTTTTT
TRBV7-9	once	TRBD1	TRBJ2-1	CASHGRATGTGGKNEQFF	TGTGCCAGCCATGGTAGGGCCACCGGGACAGGGGGCAAGAATGAGCAGTTCTTC
TRBV25-1	-	TRBD1	TRBJ1-2	CASCGTGSSNYGYTF	TGTGCCAGCTGTGGGACAGGAAGTTCTAACTATGGCTACACCTTC
TRBV9	-	TRBD1	TRBJ2-5	CASSLRTGGAETQYF	TGTGCCAGCAGCCTCCGGACAGGGGGCGCGGAGACCCAGTACTTC
TRBV15	-	TRBD2	TRBJ2-5	CATSRDRSSSGGRGETQYF	TGTGCCACCAGCAGAGATAGAAGTTCTAGCGGGGGCAGGGGGGAGACCCAGTACTTC
TRBV5-4	-	TRBD1	TRBJ2-5	CASTGQGVGQTQYF	TGTGCCAGCACCGGACAGGGGGTGGGGCAGACCCAGTACTTC
TRBV15	few	-	TRBJ1-1	CATSRPRDLVNTEAFF	TGTGCCACCAGCAGACCTCGGGACCTGGTGAACACTGAAGCTTTCTTT
TRBV4-3	-	-	TRBJ1-3	CASSQEGRGNTIYF	TGCGCCAGCAGCCAAGAAGGAAGGGGAAACACCATATATTTT
TRBV10-3	-	TRBD1	TRBJ2-7	CAISGTGSAYEQYF	TGTGCCATCAGCGGGACAGGGAGCGCCTACGAGCAGTACTTC
TRBV5-1	-	-	TRBJ2-2	CASSLQEVTGELFF	TGCGCCAGCAGCTTACAAGAGGTCACCGGGGAGCTGTTTTTT
TRBV7-2	-	-	TRBJ1-2	CASTLEGSARYGYTF	TGTGCCAGCACCCTAGAAGGCTCCGCTAGGTATGGCTACACCTTC
TRBV28	-	-	TRBJ1-1	CASSLGGGRAEAFF	TGTGCCAGCAGCCTCGGTGGGGGTCGGGCTGAAGCTTTCTTT
TRBV19	few	TRBD1	TRBJ2-5	CASRDRPSPQETQYF	TGTGCCAGTAGGGACAGGCCCTCGCCCCAAGAGACCCAGTACTTC
TRBV7-7	-	TRBD2	TRBJ2-3	CASSPGLGGGDTQYF	TGTGCTAGCAGCCCGGGCCTTGGCGGGGGAGATACGCAGTATTTT
TRBV7-2	-	-	TRBJ2-1	CASSPRLNEQFF	TGTGCCAGCAGCCCGAGACTGAATGAGCAGTTCTTC
TRBV19	-	-	TRBJ2-7	CASSSGPGSEQYF	TGTGCCAGTAGTTCAGGGCCGGGGTCCGAGCAGTACTTC
TRBV7-2	-	-	TRBJ1-1	CASSLVMGAEAFF	TGTGCCAGCAGCTTAGTTATGGGGGCTGAAGCTTTCTTT
TRBV6-1	-	-	TRBJ2-7	CASSDQGTLDEQYF	TGTGCCAGCAGTGACCAGGGGACCTTGGACGAGCAGTACTTC
TRBV6-6	-	TRBD2	TRBJ2-7	CASGSTSGSYEQYF	TGTGCCAGCGGCTCCACTAGCGGGAGCTACGAGCAGTACTTC
TRBV6-6	-	-	TRBJ1-2	CASSSEQGLGYTF	TGTGCCAGCAGTTCCGAACAGGGCCTTGGCTACACCTTC
TRBV6-5	few	TRBD1	TRBJ1-5	CASSLDRGRQQPQHF	TGTGCCAGCAGCCTGGACAGGGGGCGACAGCAGCCCCAGCATTTT
TRBV18	-	-	TRBJ1-5	CASSPNRAGGNQPQHF	TGTGCCAGCTCACCGAATCGTGCGGGAGGCAATCAGCCCCAGCATTTT
TRBV6-5	-	TRBD2	TRBJ2-7	CASSYSLAGGTYEQYF	TGTGCCAGCAGTTACTCGTTAGCGGGAGGGACCTACGAGCAGTACTTC
TRBV7-8	-	TRBD1	TRBJ2-7	CASSATGIGYEQYF	TGTGCCAGCAGCGCGACAGGGATTGGTTACGAGCAGTACTTC
TRBV5-4	-	-	TRBJ1-1	CASSRGQRAEAFF	TGTGCCAGCAGCCGAGGACAGAGGGCTGAAGCTTTCTTT
TRBV7-8	-	TRBD1	TRBJ2-1	CASSSPGQGALFF	TGTGCCAGCAGCTCTCCGGGACAGGGGGCCCTGTTCTTC
TRBV5-6	-	-	TRBJ1-5	CASSALGQKVYQPQHF	TGTGCCAGCAGCGCCCTCGGACAGAAAGTTTATCAGCCCCAGCATTTT
TRBV18	-	-	TRBJ1-5	CASSPGGNNQPQHF	TGTGCCAGCTCACCAGGAGGGAACAATCAGCCCCAGCATTTT
TRBV7-2	once	TRBD2	TRBJ2-3	CASSLASGRARTDTQYF	TGTGCCAGCAGCTTAGCTAGCGGGAGGGCCAGGACAGATACGCAGTATTTT
TRBV7-2	-	TRBD1	TRBJ1-5	CASSPYSGTGNQPQHF	TGTGCCAGCAGCCCGTACTCCGGGACAGGTAATCAGCCCCAGCATTTT
TRBV7-2	-	-	TRBJ1-4	CASSWSSAATNEKLFF	TGTGCCAGCAGCTGGTCCTCAGCCGCAACTAATGAAAAACTGTTTTTT
TRBV18	once	TRBD1	TRBJ1-5	CASSGPPGQGSQPQHF	TGTGCCAGCTCAGGACCCCCCGGACAGGGGTCTCAGCCCCAGCATTTT
TRBV6-1	-	-	TRBJ1-2	CASSDRAVDRSYYGYTF	TGTGCCAGCAGTGACCGGGCCGTTGACCGATCATACTATGGCTACACCTTC
TRBV5-1	-	-	TRBJ2-3	CASSLEIADTDTQYF	TGCGCCAGCAGCTTGGAAATAGCGGACACAGATACGCAGTATTTT